What follows is one T cell receptor beta chain and its context. This entry comes from a study of T cell changes during pregnancy in multiple sclerosis. V shed 3 bases and J shed 9 bases, with 6 bases lying between them. CDR1 is LGHNA and CDR2 is YSLEER in the germline V gene. The CDR3 contains 11 residues. The protocol was immunoSEQ multiplex PCR, while the TCRdb copy is restricted to in-frame clones and leaves out a portion. The table includes around 19,000 clones, roughly 90% detected once. This chain uses TRBV4-3 with TRBJ2-1, with D maybe TRBD2 (6 bases). The sequenced sample was CD8+ T cells from peripheral blood mononuclear cells, obtained in the third trimester of pregnancy. This receptor was taken from a female donor in good health, enrolled as a control in a pregnancy study. The chain's CDR3 is CASSQGGEQFF. The DNA of the CDR3 is TGCGCCAGCAGCCAGGGGGGTGAGCAGTTCTTC.